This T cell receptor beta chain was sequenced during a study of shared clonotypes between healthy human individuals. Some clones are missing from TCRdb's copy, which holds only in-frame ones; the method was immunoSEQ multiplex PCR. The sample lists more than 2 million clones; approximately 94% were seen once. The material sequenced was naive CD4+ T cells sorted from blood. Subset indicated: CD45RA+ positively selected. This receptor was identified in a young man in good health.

CDR3 nucleotide sequence: TGCGCCAGCAGCTTGGACAGGGGGCGATACAATGAGCAGTTCTTC. Protein sequence: CASSLDRGRYNEQFF. V and J are TRBV5-1 and TRBJ2-1, with TRBD1 identical over 9 bases. This CDR3 comprises 15 residues. V trimming: 0 bases; J trimming: 4 bases; junction bases outside the gene matches: 2. The germline V gene encodes CDR1 SGHRS and CDR2 YFSETQ. The variable domain in full, completed from reference TRBV5-1 and TRBJ2-1, reads KAGVTQTPRYLIKTRGQQVTLSCSPISGHRSVSWYQQTPGQGLQFLFEYFSETQRNKGNFPGRFSGRQFSNSRSEMNVSTLELGDSALYLCASSLDRGRYNEQFFGPGTRLTVL.